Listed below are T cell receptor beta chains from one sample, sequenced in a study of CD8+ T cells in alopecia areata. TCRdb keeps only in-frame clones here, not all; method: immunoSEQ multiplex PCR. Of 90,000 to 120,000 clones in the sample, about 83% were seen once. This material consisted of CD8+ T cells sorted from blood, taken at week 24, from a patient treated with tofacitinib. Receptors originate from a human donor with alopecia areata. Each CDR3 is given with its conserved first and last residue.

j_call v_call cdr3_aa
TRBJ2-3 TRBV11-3 CASSPGPLTDTQYF
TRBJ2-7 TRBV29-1 CSVEGTGWDYEQYF
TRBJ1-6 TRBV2 CASSLTGEEGSPLHF
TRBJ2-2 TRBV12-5 CASGLVDSSDTGELFF
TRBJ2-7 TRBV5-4 CASSFSGDYEQYF
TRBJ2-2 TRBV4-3 CASSQDSVGLADTGELFF
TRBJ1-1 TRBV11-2 CASSLDRREAFF
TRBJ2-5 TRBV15 CATSRGLAEETQYF
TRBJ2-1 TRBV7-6 CASSLGGRGGLNPEQFF
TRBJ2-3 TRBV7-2 CASSLVEALPSDTQYF
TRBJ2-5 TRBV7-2 CASSTSSEGETQYF
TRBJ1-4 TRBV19 CASSKGDRLATNEKLFF
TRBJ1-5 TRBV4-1 CASSPKTDNQPQHF
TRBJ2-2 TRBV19 CASSPGAGELFF
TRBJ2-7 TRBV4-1 CASSPSGRGASYEQYF
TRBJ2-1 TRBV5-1 CASSWTRDRIVPEQFF
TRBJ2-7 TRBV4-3 CASSQDSPPGQGSYEQYF
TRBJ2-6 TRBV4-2 CASSQEGQGISGANVLTF
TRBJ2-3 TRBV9 CASTDKTEFTDTQYF
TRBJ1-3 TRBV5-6 CASSLEAATLTIYF
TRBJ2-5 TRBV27 CASSYQGLIKPRLETQYF
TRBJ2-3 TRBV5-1 CASSPLEAHRTDTQYF
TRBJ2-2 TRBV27 CASSTRDSPANTGELFF
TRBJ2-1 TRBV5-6 CASSLAAGVRNEQFF
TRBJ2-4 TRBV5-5 CASSQDQAGKNIQYF
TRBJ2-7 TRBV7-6 CASSSVGTGKQYF
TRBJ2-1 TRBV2 CASSPVTGVLLNEQFF
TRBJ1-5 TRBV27 CASSLSGVGYSNQPQHF
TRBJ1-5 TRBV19 CASSIWDGDQPQHF
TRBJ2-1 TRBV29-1 CSVEGLAGMNEQFF
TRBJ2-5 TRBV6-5 CASKFSGGSQETQYF
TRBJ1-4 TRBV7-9 CASSLIGHINEKLFF
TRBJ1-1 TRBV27 CASTKSGGRGTEAFF
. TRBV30 CAWSSTGNEQYF
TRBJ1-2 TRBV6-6 CASGAEAGLIYGYTF
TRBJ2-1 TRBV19 CASSPGGDYNEQFF
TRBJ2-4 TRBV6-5 CASSYVSGQSIQYF
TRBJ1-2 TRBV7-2 CASLRGLGYTF
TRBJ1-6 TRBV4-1 CASSQDGGLFSPLHF
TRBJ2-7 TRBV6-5 CASSYSGSDEQYF
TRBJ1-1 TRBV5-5 CASSLFQVGNTEAFF
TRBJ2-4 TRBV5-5 CASSAGTGTVIQYF
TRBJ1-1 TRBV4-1 CASSQEGSLGMNTEAFF
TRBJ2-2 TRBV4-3 CASSPGTGNGELFF
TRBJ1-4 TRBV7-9 CASSLTEKHEKLFF